Reported below is one TCR beta chain. Its target antigen remains unknown. No base qualities exist here, and no much larger clone lies one base off it. For sequencing, an Illumina HiSeq 1500 was employed. TCRdb reprocessing: public reads trimmed at Q25 with fastp, clones called with MiXCR, in-frame beta chains kept. All rows with the same CDR3 protein become a single entry with the most common DNA and genes. Present in this sample are approximately 260,000 distinct CDR3 sequences, under 25% of which were seen just once. Together, the top ten hold about 20% of the sample. Per the publication, the treatment or condition label means: in vitro stimulation with specific CMV peptide epitopes to enrich CMV-specific T cells. The sample belongs to a study of T cell repertoires in cytomegalovirus infection (dated by TCRdb to between 2018 and 2021). In terms of the full investigation: Recently identified HLA-C-restricted CMV epitopes, whose presentation resists viral immunomodulation, were targeted by peptide stimulations together with well-studied HLA-B-restricted epitopes. Donor HLA type was relevant to the analysis, because carriage of CMV infection together with the matching HLA type was indicated by public TCR beta signatures.

General conclusions and limits of the study: In both this cohort and an independent roughly 360-donor cohort, the cumulative frequency of public TCR beta family members distinguished carriers of CMV infection plus the relevant HLA type. The ex vivo response was dominated by HLA-C-restricted CMV-specific TCR beta clonotypes, and the single most frequent clonotype in two of eight donors was supplied by these HLA-C-restricted clonotypes.

Its CDR3 holds 15 amino acids, cysteine through phenylalanine. This entry keeps only the CDR3 DNA: 45 bases, framed from base 1. V and J are trimmed by 6 bases and 3 bases, and the gene matches miss 7 bases of the junction. From the germline V gene, CDR1 is SGHAT and CDR2 is FQNNGV. The clonotype comes from a human donor in good health (CMV status not recorded). Some clones in this sample may be carry-over from other donors' samples. The chain was built from TRBV11-2 and TRBJ1-3; 8 junctional bases match TRBD1. Sequenced here: cultured PBMCs, sampled from culture after CMV antigen stimulation. The CDR3 is CASRLRQGSGNTIYF. The sequenced DNA: TGTGCCAGCAGACTTCGACAGGGGAGTGGAAACACCATATATTTT.